This T cell receptor beta chain emerged from a study of blood T cell repertoires in COVID-19. CDR1 and CDR2 from the germline V gene are SGDLS and YYNGEE. Trimming pared 4 bases from V and 1 base from J, leaving 6 bases between. This CDR3 is 13 amino acids long. This clone appeared a single time. Assay used: immunoSEQ multiplex PCR; TCRdb lists only in-frame clones, some missing. The sample holds about 160,000 clones; 87% are singletons and the top ten take around 4%. Sequenced input: peripheral blood. The receptor's source is a woman in her sixties or seventies who had recovered from COVID-19. The J gene is TRBJ2-1, the V gene TRBV9, with D unresolved. The CDR3: CASSIGSYNEQFF. The CDR3 nucleotides are TGTGCCAGCAGCATCGGGTCCTACAATGAGCAGTTCTTC.